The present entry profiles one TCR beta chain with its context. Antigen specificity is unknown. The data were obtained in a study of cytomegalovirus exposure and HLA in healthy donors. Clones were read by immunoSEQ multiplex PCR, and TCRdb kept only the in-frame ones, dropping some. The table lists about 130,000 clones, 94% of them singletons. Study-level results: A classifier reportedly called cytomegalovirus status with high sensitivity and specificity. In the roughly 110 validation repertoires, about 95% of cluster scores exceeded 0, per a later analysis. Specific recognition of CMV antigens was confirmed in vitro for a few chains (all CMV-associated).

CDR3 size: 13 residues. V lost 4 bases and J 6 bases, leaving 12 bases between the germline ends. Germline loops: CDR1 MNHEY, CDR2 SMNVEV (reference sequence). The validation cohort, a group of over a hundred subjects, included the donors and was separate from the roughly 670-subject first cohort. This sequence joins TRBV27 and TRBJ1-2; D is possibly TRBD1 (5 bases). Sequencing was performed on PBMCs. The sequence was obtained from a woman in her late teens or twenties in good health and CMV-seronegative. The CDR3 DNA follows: TGTGCCAGCAGTTGGGGAGGGGAGGATGGCTACACCTTC. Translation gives CASSWGGEDGYTF.